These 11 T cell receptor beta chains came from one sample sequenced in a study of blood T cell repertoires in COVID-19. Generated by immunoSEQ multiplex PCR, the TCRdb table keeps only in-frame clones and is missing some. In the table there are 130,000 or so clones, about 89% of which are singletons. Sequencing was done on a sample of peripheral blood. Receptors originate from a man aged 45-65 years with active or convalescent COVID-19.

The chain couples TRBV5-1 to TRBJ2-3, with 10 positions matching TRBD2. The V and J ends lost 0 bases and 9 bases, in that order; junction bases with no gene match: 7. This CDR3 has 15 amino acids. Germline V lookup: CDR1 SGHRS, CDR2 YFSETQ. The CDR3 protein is CASSLVLAGEGTQYF. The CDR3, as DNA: TGCGCCAGCAGCTTGGTTCTAGCGGGGGAAGGGACGCAGTATTTT.

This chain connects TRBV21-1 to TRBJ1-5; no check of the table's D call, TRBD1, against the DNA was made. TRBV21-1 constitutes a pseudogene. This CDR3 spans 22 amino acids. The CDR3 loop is CASSKKRTGVSGSGYSNQPQHF. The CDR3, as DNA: TGTGCCAGCAGCAAGAAGAGGACAGGGGTATCGGGTTCGGGGTATAGCAATCAGCCCCAGCATTTT.

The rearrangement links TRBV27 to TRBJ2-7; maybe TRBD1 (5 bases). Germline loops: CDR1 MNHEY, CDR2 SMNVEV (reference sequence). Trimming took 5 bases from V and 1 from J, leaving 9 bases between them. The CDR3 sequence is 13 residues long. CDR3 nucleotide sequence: TGTGCCAGCAGTCGAGACAGTTCCTACGAGCAGTACTTC. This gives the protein CASSRDSSYEQYF.

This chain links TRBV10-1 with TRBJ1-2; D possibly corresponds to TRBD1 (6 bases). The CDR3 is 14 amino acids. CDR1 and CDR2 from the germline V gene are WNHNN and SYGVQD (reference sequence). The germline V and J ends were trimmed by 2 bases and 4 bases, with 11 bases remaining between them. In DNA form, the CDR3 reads TGCGCCAGCAGTGAGACGGGGGGCCCCTATGGCTACACCTTC. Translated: CASSETGGPYGYTF.

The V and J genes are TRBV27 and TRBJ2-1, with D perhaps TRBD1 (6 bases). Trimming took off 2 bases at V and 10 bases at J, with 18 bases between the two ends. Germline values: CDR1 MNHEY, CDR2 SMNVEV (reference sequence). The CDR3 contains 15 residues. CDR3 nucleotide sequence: TGTGCCAGCAGTTTAAGCCAGGGGACGGGATCCGAGCAGTTCTTC. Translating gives CASSLSQGTGSEQFF.

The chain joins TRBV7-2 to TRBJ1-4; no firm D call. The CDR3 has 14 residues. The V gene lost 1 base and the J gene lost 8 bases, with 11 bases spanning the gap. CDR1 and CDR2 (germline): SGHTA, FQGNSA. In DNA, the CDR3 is TGTGCCAGCAGCTTAGGCGTTGGGCAGGAAAAACTGTTTTTT. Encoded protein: CASSLGVGQEKLFF.

DNA for the CDR3: TGTGCCTGGAGTGTAGGCCTAGCGGCCACAGATACGCAGTATTTT. It encodes CAWSVGLAATDTQYF. This chain connects TRBV30 to TRBJ2-3; 7 bases are shared with TRBD2. With V trimmed by 0 bases and J by 2 bases, 5 bases remained unmatched. CDR1 is GTSNPN and CDR2 is SVGIG in the germline V gene (reference sequence). The CDR3 covers 15 residues.

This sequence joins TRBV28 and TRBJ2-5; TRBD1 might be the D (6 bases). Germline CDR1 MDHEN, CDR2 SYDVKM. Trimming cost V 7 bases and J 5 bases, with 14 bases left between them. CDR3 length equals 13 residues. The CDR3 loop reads CASTTGNWETQYF. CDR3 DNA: TGTGCCAGCACTACAGGGAATTGGGAGACCCAGTACTTC. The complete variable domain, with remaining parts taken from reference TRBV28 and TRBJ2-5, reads DVKVTQSSRYLVKRTGEKVFLECVQDMDHENMFWYRQDPGLGLRLIYFSYDVKMKEKGDIPEGYSVSREKKERFSLILESASTNQTSMYLCASTTGNWETQYFGPGTRLLVL.

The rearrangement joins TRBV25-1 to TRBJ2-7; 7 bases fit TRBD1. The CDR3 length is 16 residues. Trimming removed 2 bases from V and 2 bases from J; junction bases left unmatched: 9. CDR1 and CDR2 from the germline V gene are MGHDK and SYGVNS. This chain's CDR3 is CASSELAPTGPYEQYF. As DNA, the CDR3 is TGTGCCAGCAGTGAACTCGCCCCGACAGGGCCCTACGAGCAGTACTTC.

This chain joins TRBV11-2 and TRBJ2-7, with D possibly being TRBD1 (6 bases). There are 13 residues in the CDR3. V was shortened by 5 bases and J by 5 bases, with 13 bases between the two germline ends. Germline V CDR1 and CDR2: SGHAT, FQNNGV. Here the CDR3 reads CASSRGHRNEQYF. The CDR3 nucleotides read TGTGCCAGCAGCCGGGGACATAGGAACGAGCAGTACTTC.

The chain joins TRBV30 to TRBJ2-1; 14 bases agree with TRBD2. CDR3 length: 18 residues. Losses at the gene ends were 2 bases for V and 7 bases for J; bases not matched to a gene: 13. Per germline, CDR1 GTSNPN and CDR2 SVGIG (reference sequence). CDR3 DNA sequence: TGTGCCTGGAGTCGGGGGACTAGCGGGGGAGGCCAACGGAATGAGCAGTTCTTC. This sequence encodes CAWSRGTSGGGQRNEQFF.